Listed here are 12 T cell receptor beta chains from one sample, sequenced in a study of T-cell memory formation after mild COVID-19. TCRdb processed the 5' RACE reads anew with MiXCR; each CDR3 protein has one entry. The profile shows 120,000 to 150,000 distinct CDR3 sequences, 5.5% to 7% of them singletons. The sample was PBMCs or a T cell subset sorted from them (not recorded which). Every receptor here comes from an adult woman who had mild COVID-19 (a few samples of this study predate the infection). Cell type and time point are not known.

This clonotype was counted between two and nine times. The chain links TRBV3-1 to TRBJ2-6, with 8 bases lining up with TRBD1. CDR1 and CDR2 (germline): LGHDT, YNNKEL (reference sequence). After removal of 4 bases from V and 0 bases from J, the junction contained 5 bases not matched to a gene. The CDR3 runs to 17 residues. This CDR3 is CASSPRTGSSGANVLTF. CDR3 DNA sequence: TGTGCCAGCAGCCCGCGGACAGGGAGCTCTGGGGCCAACGTCCTGACTTTC.

This chain joins TRBV20-1 and TRBJ2-1; 7 bases agree with TRBD2. This CDR3 has 14 amino acids. With 5 bases clipped from V and 8 bases from J, the junction kept 12 bases outside the gene matches. Germline CDR1 is DFQATT and CDR2 is SNEGSKA (reference sequence). The CDR3 nucleotides are TGCAGTGCTTCCTCTAGCGGAAGGGCGCATGAGCAGTTCTTC. Residues: CSASSSGRAHEQFF.

The sample holds a few counts of this clonotype. The chain combines TRBV11-1 with TRBJ2-5, with 10 bases that match TRBD2. After removal of 4 bases from V and 4 bases from J, the junction contained 6 bases not matched to a gene. Germline-derived CDR1 and CDR2 are SGHAT and FQDESV (reference sequence). The CDR3 is 15 amino acids. The CDR3 sequence is CASSSQLAGTETQYF. CDR3 nucleotide sequence: TGTGCCAGCAGCTCGCAACTAGCGGGAACAGAGACCCAGTACTTC.

This clonotype was seen a few times. The gene calls are TRBV5-1 and TRBJ2-7, with 14 nucleotides matching TRBD2. With 2 bases clipped from V and 2 bases from J, the junction kept 6 bases outside the gene matches. This CDR3 is 17 amino acids long. Per germline, CDR1 SGHRS and CDR2 YFSETQ. The chain's CDR3 is CASSLGLAGGPAYEQYF. The CDR3 nucleotides are TGCGCCAGCAGCTTAGGACTAGCGGGGGGTCCAGCCTACGAGCAGTACTTC.

The chain couples TRBV19 to TRBJ1-2; TRBD1 agrees at 9 bases. V was clipped by 6 bases and J by 1 base; unmatched bases: 6. The CDR3 sequence is 15 residues long. Germline values: CDR1 LNHDA, CDR2 SQIVND (reference sequence). The CDR3: CASRMADRGNYGYTF. CDR3 DNA: TGTGCCAGTAGGATGGCGGACAGGGGTAACTATGGCTACACCTTC. Filled out from reference TRBV19 and TRBJ1-2, the complete variable domain reads DGGITQSPKYLFRKEGQNVTLSCEQNLNHDAMYWYRQDPGQGLRLIYYSQIVNDFQKGDIAEGYSVSREKKESFPLTVTSAQKNPTAFYLCASRMADRGNYGYTFGSGTRLTVV.

The chain joins TRBV6-2 or TRBV6-3 to TRBJ2-2, with TRBD2 identical over 10 bases. Germline CDR1 MNHEY, CDR2 SVGEGT. The CDR3 spans 15 residues. The V and J ends lost 6 bases and 7 bases, in that order; junction bases with no gene match: 8. The CDR3 sequence: CASRRTSGNGGELFF. The CDR3 nucleotides are TGTGCCAGCAGACGCACTAGCGGGAACGGCGGGGAGCTGTTTTTT.

This clonotype appeared a few times. V is TRBV20-1 and J is TRBJ2-2, with 8 bases identical to TRBD2. The ends lost 3 bases at V and 0 bases at J; junction bases unmatched: 6. This CDR3 is 16 amino acids long. Germline assignment: CDR1 DFQATT and CDR2 SNEGSKA (reference sequence). The CDR3 sequence: CSASFAGGPNTGELFF. The CDR3 nucleotides read TGCAGTGCTAGTTTTGCGGGGGGACCGAACACCGGGGAGCTGTTTTTT.

Ten or more counts support this clonotype. This chain links TRBV5-1 with TRBJ1-1; 8 bases map to TRBD1. Per the germline V gene, CDR1 is SGHRS and CDR2 is YFSETQ. CDR3 length: 16 residues. J lost 2 bases, V lost 0 bases, and 6 bases had no gene match. The CDR3 reads CASSLGRDRINTEAFF. DNA for the CDR3: TGCGCCAGCAGCTTGGGGAGGGACAGGATTAACACTGAAGCTTTCTTT.

The rearrangement uses TRBV24-1 and TRBJ2-7; D is perhaps TRBD1 or TRBD2 (5 bases each). Germline CDR1 is KGHDR and CDR2 is SFDVKD. V was pared by 7 bases and J by 6 bases, with 15 bases between. The CDR3 is made up of 13 amino acids. CDR3 in DNA: TGTGCCACCAGCTCCGGGGCTCTCGGCGAGCAGTACTTC. It encodes CATSSGALGEQYF.

This clonotype has only a few counts. In DNA form, the CDR3 reads TGTGCCAGCAGTCCAGGGTTTGGCAATCAGCCCCAGCATTTT. This sequence encodes CASSPGFGNQPQHF. The J gene is TRBJ1-5, the V gene TRBV27, with D possibly being TRBD1 (5 bases). The germline V gene has CDR1 MNHEY and CDR2 SMNVEV (reference sequence). The CDR3 is made up of 14 amino acids. V dropped 5 bases and J dropped 2 bases, with 10 bases sitting between them.

This clonotype was detected only a few times. V and J are TRBV5-1 and TRBJ2-1; 8 positions agree with TRBD1. The CDR3 loop spans 16 amino acids. Germline values: CDR1 SGHRS, CDR2 YFSETQ. Germline trimming cut 0 bases from V and 0 bases from J; bases unmatched to any gene: 2. This CDR3 reads CASSLGTGSSYNEQFF. In DNA form, the CDR3 reads TGCGCCAGCAGCTTGGGGACAGGGAGCTCCTACAATGAGCAGTTCTTC.

There are a few counts of this clonotype. The chain couples TRBV19 to TRBJ2-1; TRBD2 agrees at 8 bases. J was trimmed by 7 bases and V by 7 bases; bases with no gene match: 9. CDR1 and CDR2 from the germline V gene are LNHDA and SQIVND (reference sequence). CDR3 length: 14 residues. CDR3 region: CASTAAGVRNEQFF. CDR3 DNA: TGTGCCAGTACAGCAGCGGGAGTTAGGAATGAGCAGTTCTTC.